The 7 T cell receptor beta chains reported below all come from one sample, sequenced in a study of blood T cell repertoires in COVID-19. Profiling relied on immunoSEQ multiplex PCR, and the TCRdb table lists in-frame clones only, not all of them. The sample lists hundreds of thousands of clones; 81% were seen once. Sample: peripheral blood. The receptors come from a woman of 80 years or more with acute or convalescent COVID-19.

This chain's CDR3 is CASSESASLGETQYF. CDR3 in DNA: TGTGCCAGCAGTGAATCGGCTAGTTTGGGAGAGACCCAGTACTTC. The rearrangement uses TRBV2 and TRBJ2-5; D remains unclear. Germline V gene lookup returns CDR1 SNHLY and CDR2 FYNNEI. V lost 2 bases to trimming and J lost 4 bases, with 14 bases between them. The length of the CDR3 is 15 residues.

As to this clone: The identical CDR3 is also encoded by other nucleotide sequences in the sample. This chain joins TRBV18 and TRBJ1-1; the match to TRBD1 covers 11 bases. The CDR3 has 14 residues. V lost 2 bases and J lost 5; bases outside the gene matches: 1. Germline CDR1 and CDR2: KGHSH and LQKENI. Here the CDR3 DNA reads TGTGCCAGCTCACCAGGGACAGGGGGAACTGAAGCTTTCTTT. This codes for CASSPGTGGTEAFF. The full variable domain, its missing parts supplied by reference TRBV18 and TRBJ1-1, is NAGVMQNPRHLVRRRGQEARLRCSPMKGHSHVYWYRQLPEEGLKFMVYLQKENIIDESGMPKERFSAEFPKEGPSILRIQQVVRGDSAAYFCASSPGTGGTEAFFGQGTRLTVV.

Comments on this clone: The same CDR3 is also encoded by other DNA sequences in this sample. The chain joins TRBV6-1 to TRBJ1-4; possibly TRBD1 for D (6 bases). The germline CDR1 and CDR2 sequences are MNHNS and SASEGT. Trimming cost V 1 base and J 4 bases, with 10 bases left between them. This CDR3 region has 15 residues. The CDR3 DNA is TGTGCCAGCAGTGAAGGGGGGGGCCTTAATGAAAAACTGTTTTTT. Translation: CASSEGGGLNEKLFF.

This clone was recorded only once. The chain is built from TRBV9 and TRBJ2-2; TRBD2 aligns across 12 bases. Germline assignment: CDR1 SGDLS and CDR2 YYNGEE. V shed 0 bases and J 7 bases; nucleotides not matched to a gene: 4. This CDR3 spans 16 amino acids. This CDR3 reads CASSVVTSGRFGELFF. The CDR3 bases are TGTGCCAGCAGCGTAGTGACTAGCGGGAGATTCGGGGAGCTGTTTTTT.

This chain links TRBV19 with TRBJ1-4; possible D gene TRBD1, 5 bases. The CDR3 is 14 amino acids. V was trimmed by 5 bases and J by 8 bases, leaving 15 bases between them. The germline CDR1 and CDR2 sequences are LNHDA and SQIVND (reference sequence). CDR3 sequence: CASSSPGVSEKLFF. CDR3 coding DNA: TGTGCCAGTAGTTCCCCGGGGGTTTCGGAAAAACTGTTTTTT.

This clone was seen once. The V gene is TRBV6-6, the J gene TRBJ1-3; tentatively, D is TRBD1 (5 bases). The CDR3 sequence is 16 residues long. Germline CDR1 and CDR2: MNHNY and SVGAGI (reference sequence). Trimming cost V 5 bases and J 4 bases, with 18 bases left between them. In DNA, the CDR3 is TGTGCCAGCAGTCCCCGGGGGGGTAGCTCGGGAAACACCATATATTTT. Protein: CASSPRGGSSGNTIYF.

The chain links TRBV5-4 to TRBJ1-3; the D gene is possibly TRBD1 (6 bases). Deletions cut 4 bases from V and 0 bases from J, with 17 bases between. This CDR3 region has 17 residues. Germline V lookup: CDR1 SGHNT, CDR2 YYREEE (reference sequence). The CDR3 loop is CASSTGQTRLSGNTIYF. For the CDR3, the DNA is TGTGCCAGCAGCACTGGACAGACCAGACTCTCTGGAAACACCATATATTTT.